This TCR beta chain was identified during a study of long-term antiretroviral therapy in people with HIV. Study-wide context: In the earliest collections, sampling predates the 2015 immediate-ART recommendation by about a decade.

About this clone: Its specificity is unknown.

The CDR3 length is 15 residues. With 0 bases removed from V and 2 bases from J, the gap between germline ends came to 10 bases. Per the germline V gene, CDR1 is MNHEY and CDR2 is SVGAGI. Whole-study results and caveats: In HIV, the repertoires covered a tighter span of CDR3 lengths than in controls. Diversity rose after ART but stayed below transplant donor controls.

HIV-positive participants all received treatment in the United States. Sequencing used immunoSEQ v3.0 at survey level. The method was immunoSEQ multiplex PCR; TCRdb's version includes in-frame clones alone and lacks a portion of them. The sample comprises 40,000 to 50,000 clones, 94% of which are singletons, and roughly 2.3% rests with the top ten. V and J are TRBV6-5 and TRBJ1-2; maybe TRBD1 (6 bases). This specimen consisted of unsorted PBMCs, obtained roughly 9.5 years after starting antiretroviral therapy. This clonotype was sampled from a man under 40 with HIV. This CDR3 is CASSYSRGVNYGYTF. CDR3 DNA sequence: TGTGCCAGCAGTTACTCGAGGGGGGTAAACTATGGCTACACCTTC.